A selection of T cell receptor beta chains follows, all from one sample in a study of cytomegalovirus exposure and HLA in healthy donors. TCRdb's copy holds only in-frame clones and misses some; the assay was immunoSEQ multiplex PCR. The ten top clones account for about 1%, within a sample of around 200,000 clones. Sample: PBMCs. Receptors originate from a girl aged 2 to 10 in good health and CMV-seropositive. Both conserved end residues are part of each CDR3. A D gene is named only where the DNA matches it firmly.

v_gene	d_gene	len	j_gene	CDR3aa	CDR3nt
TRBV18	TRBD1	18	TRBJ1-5	CASSPSGQGSYGNQPQHF	TGTGCCAGCTCACCGTCGGGACAGGGGTCTTATGGCAATCAGCCCCAGCATTTT
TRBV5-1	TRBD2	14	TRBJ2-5	CASSIGTTRETQYF	TGCGCCAGCAGCATCGGGACTACTAGGGAGACCCAGTACTTC
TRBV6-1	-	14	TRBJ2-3	CASMPIGDSHTQYF	TGTGCCAGCATGCCTATCGGGGATAGCCATACGCAGTATTTT
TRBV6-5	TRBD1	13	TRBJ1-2	CASSGQATYGYTF	TGTGCCAGCAGCGGACAGGCGACTTATGGCTACACCTTC
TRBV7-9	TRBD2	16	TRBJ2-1	CASSLAYRTRDNEQFF	TGTGCCAGCAGCTTAGCATACCGGACTAGGGACAATGAGCAGTTCTTC
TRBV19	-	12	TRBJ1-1	CASSASRDKAFF	TGTGCCAGTAGTGCATCCCGGGATAAAGCTTTCTTT
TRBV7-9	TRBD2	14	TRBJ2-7	CASSSGTSSYEQYF	TGTGCCAGCAGCTCCGGGACTAGCTCCTACGAGCAGTACTTC
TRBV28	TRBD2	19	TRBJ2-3	CASSLFGTSGSWATDTQYF	TGTGCCAGCAGTTTATTTGGGACTAGCGGGAGTTGGGCCACAGATACGCAGTATTTT
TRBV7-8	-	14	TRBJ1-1	CASSLTGQNTEAFF	TGTGCCAGCAGCCTGACGGGACAGAACACTGAAGCTTTCTTT
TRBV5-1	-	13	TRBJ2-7	CASSLPRAYEQYF	TGCGCCAGCAGCCTACCGCGGGCCTACGAGCAGTACTTC
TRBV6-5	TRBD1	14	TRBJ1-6	CASTQGARNSPLHF	TGTGCCAGCACCCAGGGGGCTCGGAATTCACCCCTCCACTTT
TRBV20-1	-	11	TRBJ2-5	CSANSQETQYF	TGCAGTGCAAACAGCCAAGAGACCCAGTACTTC
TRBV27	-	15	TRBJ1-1	CASSPTGLPNTEAFF	TGTGCCAGCAGCCCAACGGGACTCCCAAACACTGAAGCTTTCTTT
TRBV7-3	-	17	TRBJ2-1	CASSTARDLSSYNEQFF	TGTGCCAGCAGCACAGCTAGGGACTTGAGCTCCTACAATGAGCAGTTCTTC
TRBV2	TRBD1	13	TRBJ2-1	CASKGQGANEQFF	TGTGCCAGCAAAGGACAGGGGGCCAATGAGCAGTTCTTC
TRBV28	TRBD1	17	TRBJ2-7	CASSSIEGQGPHYEQYF	TGTGCCAGCAGTTCCATTGAGGGACAGGGCCCTCACTACGAGCAGTACTTC
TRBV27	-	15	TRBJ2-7	CASSLKGGQTYEQYF	TGTGCCAGCAGTTTGAAGGGCGGGCAGACCTACGAGCAGTACTTC
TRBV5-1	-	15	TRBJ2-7	CASSLAEQAPYEQYF	TGCGCCAGCAGCTTGGCCGAACAGGCCCCCTACGAGCAGTACTTC
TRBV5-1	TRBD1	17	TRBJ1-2	CASSKGDRSYLNYGYTF	TGCGCCAGCAGCAAGGGGGACAGGTCCTACCTTAACTATGGCTACACCTTC
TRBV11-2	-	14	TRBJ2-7	CASSPFRSQAEQYF	TGTGCCAGCAGCCCCTTCCGGTCGCAAGCCGAGCAGTACTTC
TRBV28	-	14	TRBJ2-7	CASSPTPHRAEQYF	TGTGCCAGCAGTCCTACCCCCCACAGGGCCGAGCAGTACTTC
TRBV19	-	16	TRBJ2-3	CASRAPGASRPDTQYF	TGTGCCAGTAGAGCCCCAGGGGCCTCCCGCCCAGATACGCAGTATTTT
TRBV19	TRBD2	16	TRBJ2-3	CASRDLRLAGGVTQYF	TGTGCCAGTCGAGACTTGAGACTAGCGGGAGGCGTTACGCAGTATTTT
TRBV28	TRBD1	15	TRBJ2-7	CASSPPGQGSYEQYF	TGTGCCAGCAGCCCACCCGGACAGGGGTCCTACGAGCAGTACTTC
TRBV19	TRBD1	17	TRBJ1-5	CASSTYGQGRVAQPQHF	TGTGCCAGTAGTACCTACGGACAGGGGAGAGTGGCTCAGCCCCAGCATTTT
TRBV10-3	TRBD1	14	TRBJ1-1	CAISPGQPNTEAFF	TGTGCCATCAGCCCGGGACAGCCGAACACTGAAGCTTTCTTT
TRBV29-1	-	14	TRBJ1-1	CSVHARVSDTEAFF	TGCAGCGTTCACGCCAGGGTTTCGGACACTGAAGCTTTCTTT
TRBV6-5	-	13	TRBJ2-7	CASSPGGSYEQYF	TGTGCCAGCAGTCCCGGAGGATCATACGAGCAGTACTTC
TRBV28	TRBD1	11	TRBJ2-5	CATRDRETQYF	TGTGCCACCCGGGACAGGGAGACCCAGTACTTC
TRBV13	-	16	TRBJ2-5	CASSLGGAPLGETQYF	TGTGCCAGCAGCTTAGGGGGGGCGCCCCTTGGAGAGACCCAGTACTTC
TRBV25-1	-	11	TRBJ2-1	CASSDSLEQFF	TGTGCCAGCAGTGATAGCTTAGAGCAGTTCTTC
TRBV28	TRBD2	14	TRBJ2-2	CASGTSGNTGELFF	TGTGCCAGCGGGACTAGCGGGAACACCGGGGAGCTGTTTTTT
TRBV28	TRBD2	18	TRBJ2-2	CATARLAGGVANTGELFF	TGTGCCACTGCACGGCTAGCGGGAGGTGTCGCGAACACCGGGGAGCTGTTTTTT